This is a list of T cell receptor beta chains from one sample in a study of blood T cells in healthy people across ages. Each CDR3 protein gets one entry after TCRdb re-called the 5' RACE reads with MiXCR. Among around 1,800,000 distinct CDR3 sequences listed, 39% were seen once. The sequencing input was blood. Every receptor here comes from a human donor in good health. The CDR3 runs from the conserved cysteine through the conserved F or W. The D gene is left open where the match is weak. Clone size is given for some rows only: seen once, a few or many times, or a class if the clone is expanded.

D gene: NA; J gene: TRBJ2-3; V gene: TRBV4-2; clone size: few; CDR3 protein: CASSQDNKQYF; CDR3 DNA: TGTGCCAGCAGCCAAGATAACAAGCAGTATTTT
D gene: NA; J gene: TRBJ1-1; V gene: TRBV5-4; clone size: NA; CDR3 protein: CASSPPGHLGNTEAFF; CDR3 DNA: TGTGCCAGCAGTCCACCAGGGCACCTGGGGAACACTGAAGCTTTCTTT
D gene: NA; J gene: TRBJ2-7; V gene: TRBV5-6; clone size: few; CDR3 protein: CASSDPRSSYEQYF; CDR3 DNA: TGTGCCAGCAGCGATCCGCGGAGCTCCTACGAGCAGTACTTC
D gene: NA; J gene: TRBJ1-5; V gene: TRBV5-1; clone size: NA; CDR3 protein: CASSLGGQQHQPQHF; CDR3 DNA: TGCGCCAGCAGCTTGGGAGGCCAACAGCACCAGCCCCAGCATTTT
D gene: NA; J gene: TRBJ1-1; V gene: TRBV20-1; clone size: few; CDR3 protein: CSARVVHTEAFF; CDR3 DNA: TGCAGTGCTAGAGTCGTGCACACTGAAGCTTTCTTT
D gene: TRBD1; J gene: TRBJ1-1; V gene: TRBV3-1; clone size: NA; CDR3 protein: CASSQGRTGGEAFF; CDR3 DNA: TGTGCCAGCAGCCAAGGCAGAACAGGGGGCGAAGCTTTCTTT
D gene: TRBD2; J gene: TRBJ2-3; V gene: TRBV7-2; clone size: NA; CDR3 protein: CASSLGPGLAGDTDTQYF; CDR3 DNA: TGTGCCAGCAGCTTGGGTCCGGGACTAGCGGGGGACACAGATACGCAGTATTTT
D gene: NA; J gene: TRBJ2-4; V gene: TRBV7-2; clone size: few; CDR3 protein: CASSTQGIPQYF; CDR3 DNA: TGTGCCAGCAGCACGCAGGGGATTCCGCAGTACTTC
D gene: NA; J gene: TRBJ1-2; V gene: TRBV18; clone size: NA; CDR3 protein: CASSPEGTNGYTF; CDR3 DNA: TGTGCCAGCTCACCAGAGGGGACTAATGGCTACACCTTC
D gene: NA; J gene: TRBJ2-3; V gene: TRBV4-1; clone size: NA; CDR3 protein: CASSQDGRGGRVPQYF; CDR3 DNA: TGCGCCAGCAGCCAAGATGGGAGGGGGGGCCGGGTTCCGCAGTATTTT
D gene: TRBD1; J gene: TRBJ1-1; V gene: TRBV19; clone size: NA; CDR3 protein: CASTARDRGRDTEAFF; CDR3 DNA: TGTGCCAGTACCGCCCGGGACAGGGGAAGGGACACTGAAGCTTTCTTT
D gene: NA; J gene: TRBJ1-5; V gene: TRBV28; clone size: once; CDR3 protein: CVTTRGALSNQPQHF; CDR3 DNA: TGTGTCACTACGAGGGGGGCGCTGAGCAATCAGCCCCAGCATTTT
D gene: TRBD2; J gene: TRBJ2-3; V gene: TRBV7-2; clone size: few; CDR3 protein: CASSPSLAGAITDTQYF; CDR3 DNA: TGTGCCAGCAGCCCGAGCCTAGCGGGGGCCATCACAGATACGCAGTATTTT
D gene: NA; J gene: TRBJ2-5; V gene: TRBV4-3; clone size: once; CDR3 protein: CASSQDALETQYF; CDR3 DNA: TGCGCCAGCAGCCAAGACGCCCTAGAGACCCAGTACTTC
D gene: NA; J gene: TRBJ1-1; V gene: TRBV4-3; clone size: NA; CDR3 protein: CASSQQGPSEYMNTEAFF; CDR3 DNA: TGCGCCAGCAGCCAACAGGGACCGTCGGAATATATGAACACTGAAGCTTTCTTT
D gene: TRBD1; J gene: TRBJ1-2; V gene: TRBV27; clone size: few; CDR3 protein: CASRRTGGERYTF; CDR3 DNA: TGTGCCAGCAGACGGACAGGAGGGGAGCGCTACACCTTC
D gene: NA; J gene: TRBJ2-3; V gene: TRBV7-2; clone size: few; CDR3 protein: CASSLDPVGDTQYF; CDR3 DNA: TGTGCCAGCAGCTTAGACCCAGTTGGAGATACGCAGTATTTT
D gene: TRBD1; J gene: TRBJ2-7; V gene: TRBV27; clone size: NA; CDR3 protein: CASTPTGGMGYYEQYF; CDR3 DNA: TGTGCCAGCACCCCTACAGGGGGCATGGGATACTACGAGCAGTACTTC
D gene: TRBD1; J gene: TRBJ1-1; V gene: TRBV4-3; clone size: NA; CDR3 protein: CASSLELTGLNTEAFF; CDR3 DNA: TGCGCCAGCAGCCTGGAACTGACAGGGCTAAACACTGAAGCTTTCTTT
D gene: TRBD1; J gene: TRBJ1-2; V gene: TRBV28; clone size: NA; CDR3 protein: CASSLEGTGANYGYTF; CDR3 DNA: TGTGCCAGCAGTTTAGAGGGGACAGGAGCTAACTATGGCTACACCTTC
D gene: NA; J gene: TRBJ2-3; V gene: TRBV20-1; clone size: few; CDR3 protein: CSARYGDTQYF; CDR3 DNA: TGCAGTGCTAGGTACGGAGATACGCAGTATTTT
D gene: NA; J gene: TRBJ2-7; V gene: TRBV6-6; clone size: NA; CDR3 protein: CASSYSEPYEQYF; CDR3 DNA: TGTGCCAGCAGTTACAGTGAACCCTACGAGCAGTACTTC
D gene: NA; J gene: TRBJ2-7; V gene: TRBV5-6; clone size: many; CDR3 protein: CASSLSDEQYF; CDR3 DNA: TGTGCCAGCAGTTTATCGGACGAGCAGTACTTC